Listed below are T cell receptor beta chains from one sample, sequenced in a study of shared clonotypes between healthy human individuals. Repertoires were generated with immunoSEQ multiplex PCR, while TCRdb's copy carries only in-frame clones and drops some. Here the sample spans about 2.4 million clones, more than 90% being singletons. Sequenced input: naive CD4+ T cells sorted from blood. These receptors were obtained from a man between 18 and 29 years old in good health. Each CDR3 is given with its conserved first and last residue. A D gene is named only where the DNA matches it firmly.

D gene,J gene,V gene,CDR3 DNA,CDR3 protein
NA,TRBJ2-3,TRBV5-1,TGCGCCAGCAGCTTGCTTTTCGGACCCGATACGCAGTATTTT,CASSLLFGPDTQYF
TRBD2,TRBJ2-3,TRBV7-8,TGTGCCAGCAGCTTAGGCCTCGCGGGAGGGTCAGATACGCAGTATTTT,CASSLGLAGGSDTQYF
NA,TRBJ2-7,TRBV30,TGTGCCTGGACTATACCCCCAGGAATTAACGAGCAGTACTTC,CAWTIPPGINEQYF
NA,TRBJ2-5,TRBV19,TGTGCCAGTTCTCCTTCCGGGATAGAGACCCAGTACTTC,CASSPSGIETQYF
TRBD1,TRBJ1-2,TRBV19,TGTGCCAGTAGCAATCCGGGACAGGGGAAATATGGCTACACCTTC,CASSNPGQGKYGYTF
NA,TRBJ1-2,TRBV5-4,TGTGCCAGCACCTTTGCATTGAACTATGGCTACACCTTC,CASTFALNYGYTF
NA,TRBJ1-4,TRBV6-5,TGTGCCAGCAGGCAAGGGGGGACGGTGGAGGAAAAACTGTTTTTT,CASRQGGTVEEKLFF
TRBD2,TRBJ2-7,TRBV9,TGTGCCAGCAGCGGAGGGGATAGCGGGGATTACGAGCAGTACTTC,CASSGGDSGDYEQYF
NA,TRBJ2-1,TRBV9,TGTGCCAGCAGCGTAGATCAAGTGGGCACGGGGTACAATGAGCAGTTCTTC,CASSVDQVGTGYNEQFF
NA,TRBJ2-2,TRBV5-1,TGCGCCAGCAGCTTGTCTGAGCGAATGGGTAACGGGGAGCTGTTTTTT,CASSLSERMGNGELFF